This T cell receptor beta chain appears in the sequencing data of a study of T cell clonotyping in hematopoietic cell transplantation. Findings of the study overall: Higher Inverse Simpson Index values in graft donor and pretransplant recipient predicted broader posttransplant TCR diversity.

Only in-frame clones appear in the TCRdb table, and some are missing; sequencing was by immunoSEQ multiplex PCR. The sample comprises approximately 42,000 clones, 85% of which are singletons, and about 2.6% rests with the top ten. This clone was picked up a small number of times. The antigen remains undetermined. The time point denotes: recipient sample about 28 days before transplant, after cytoreduction. Blood collection times were about day -28 and days 30, 100, 180 posttransplant. The sequencing used peripheral blood mononuclear cells, collected before stem cell transplant. This clonotype was sampled from a man aged 60-69 years with acute myeloid leukemia. Some clones in this sample may be carry-over from other donors' samples.

DNA for the CDR3: TGTGCCAGCAGCCTGGCGGGGGGCCCCACAGATACGCAGTATTTT. Protein sequence: CASSLAGGPTDTQYF. The chain combines TRBV14 with TRBJ2-3; 8 positions agree with TRBD2. Germline assignment: CDR1 SGHDN and CDR2 FVKESK. This CDR3 has 15 amino acids. J gave up 2 bases and V 4 bases, and 5 bases lay outside the gene matches. The whole variable domain, remainder taken from reference TRBV14 and TRBJ2-3, is EAGVTQFPSHSVIEKGQTVTLRCDPISGHDNLYWYRRVMGKEIKFLLHFVKESKQDESGMPNNRFLAERTGGTYSTLKVQPAELEDSGVYFCASSLAGGPTDTQYFGPGTRLTVL.